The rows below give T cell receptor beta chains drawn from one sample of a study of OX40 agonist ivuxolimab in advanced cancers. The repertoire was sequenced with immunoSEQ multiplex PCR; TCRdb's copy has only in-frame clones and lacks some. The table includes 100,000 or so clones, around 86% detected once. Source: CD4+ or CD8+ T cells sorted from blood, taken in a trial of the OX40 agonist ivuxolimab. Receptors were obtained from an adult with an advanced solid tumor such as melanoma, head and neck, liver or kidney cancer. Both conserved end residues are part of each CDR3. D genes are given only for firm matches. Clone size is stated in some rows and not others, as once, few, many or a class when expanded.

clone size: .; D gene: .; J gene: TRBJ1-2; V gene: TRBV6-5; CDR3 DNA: TGTGCCAGCACCCCCGGGTATGGCTACACCTTC; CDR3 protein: CASTPGYGYTF
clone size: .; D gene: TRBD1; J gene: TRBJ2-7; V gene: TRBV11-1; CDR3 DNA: TGTGCCAGCAGGCCGACAGGGGGCGGCCCCGAGCAGTACTTC; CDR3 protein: CASRPTGGGPEQYF
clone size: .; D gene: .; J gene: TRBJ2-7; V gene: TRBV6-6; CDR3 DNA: TGTGCCAGCGCCGGGACACCCTTTACCTCCTCCTACGAGCAGTACTTC; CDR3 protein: CASAGTPFTSSYEQYF
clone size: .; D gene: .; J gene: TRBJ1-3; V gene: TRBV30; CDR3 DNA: TGTGCCTGGAGTCGATCAACAGGACGTGGAAACACCATATATTTT; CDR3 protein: CAWSRSTGRGNTIYF
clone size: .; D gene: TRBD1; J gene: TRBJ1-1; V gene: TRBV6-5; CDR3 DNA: TGTGCCAGCAGTTACGGGGACAGGAACACTGAAGCTTTCTTT; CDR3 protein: CASSYGDRNTEAFF
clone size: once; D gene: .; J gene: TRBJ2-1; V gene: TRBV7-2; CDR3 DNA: TGTGCCAGCAGCTTAGCGCGACAGCCGCCCGAGCAGTTCTTC; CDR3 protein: CASSLARQPPEQFF
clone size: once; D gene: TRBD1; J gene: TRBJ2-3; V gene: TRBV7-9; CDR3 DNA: TGTGCCAGCAGACTGGGACAGTTGGGCACAGATACGCAGTATTTT; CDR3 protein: CASRLGQLGTDTQYF
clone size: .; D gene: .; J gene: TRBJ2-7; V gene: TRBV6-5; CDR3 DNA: TGTGCCAGCAGTTATCAATCGTACTACGAGCAGTACTTC; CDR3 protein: CASSYQSYYEQYF
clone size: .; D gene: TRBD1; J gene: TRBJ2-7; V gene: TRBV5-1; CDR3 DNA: TGCGCCAGCAGCTTGGCCCCAGGGACAGGGAACTACGAGCAGTACTTC; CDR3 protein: CASSLAPGTGNYEQYF
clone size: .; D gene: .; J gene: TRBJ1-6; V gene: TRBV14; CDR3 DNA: TGTGCCAGCAGGTGGGGCTCCTATAATTCACCCCTCCACTTT; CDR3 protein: CASRWGSYNSPLHF
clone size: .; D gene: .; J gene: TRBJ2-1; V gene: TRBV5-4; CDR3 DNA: TGTGCCAGCAGCCTCCCCGCCGGAAAGCAGTTCTTC; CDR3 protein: CASSLPAGKQFF
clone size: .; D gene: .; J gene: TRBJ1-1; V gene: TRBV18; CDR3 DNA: TGTGCCAGCTCACCAAATCAGGGCACTGAAGCTTTCTTT; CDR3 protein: CASSPNQGTEAFF
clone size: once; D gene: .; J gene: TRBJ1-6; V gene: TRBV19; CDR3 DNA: TGTGCCAGTACGCGGGGTTATAATTCACCCCTCCACTTT; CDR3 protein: CASTRGYNSPLHF
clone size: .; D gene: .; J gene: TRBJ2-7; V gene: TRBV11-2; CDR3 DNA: TGTGCCAGCAGCCCTCCCATCACAGGGAGCGAGCAGTACTTC; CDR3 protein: CASSPPITGSEQYF
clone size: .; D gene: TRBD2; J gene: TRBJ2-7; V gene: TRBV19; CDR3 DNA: TGTGCCAGTAGTAGCCTAGCGGGTATCTCCTACGAGCAGTACTTC; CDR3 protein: CASSSLAGISYEQYF
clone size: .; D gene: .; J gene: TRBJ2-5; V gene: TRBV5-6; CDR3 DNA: TGTGCCAGCAGCTCCGAAGGGAGAAGCAGGGAGACCCAGTACTTC; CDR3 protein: CASSSEGRSRETQYF
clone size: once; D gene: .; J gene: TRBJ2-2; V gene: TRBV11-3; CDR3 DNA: TGTGCCAGCAGCTTAGGCCAACCCGGGGAGCTGTTTTTT; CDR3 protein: CASSLGQPGELFF
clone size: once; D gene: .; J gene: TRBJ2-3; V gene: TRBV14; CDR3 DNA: TGTGCCAGCAGCCAAGATAATAGGAGGGGCGCTAGTCCCTTCACAGATACGCAGTATTTT; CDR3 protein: CASSQDNRRGASPFTDTQYF
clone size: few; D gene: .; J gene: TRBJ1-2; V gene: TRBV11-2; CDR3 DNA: TGTGCCAGCAGCTCCCTTTTAGACAGGTCTAGGGGCTACACCTTC; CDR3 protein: CASSSLLDRSRGYTF
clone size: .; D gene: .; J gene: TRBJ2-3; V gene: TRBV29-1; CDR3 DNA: TGCAGCGTTGATTTACTGATACAGGCAGATACGCAGTATTTT; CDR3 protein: CSVDLLIQADTQYF
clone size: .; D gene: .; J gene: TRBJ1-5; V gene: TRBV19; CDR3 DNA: TGTGCCAGTAGCAAGGAAATCAGTCAGCCCCAGCATTTT; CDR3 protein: CASSKEISQPQHF
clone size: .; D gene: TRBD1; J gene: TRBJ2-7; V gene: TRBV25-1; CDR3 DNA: TGTGCCAGCAGTCGTGCCGGGACAGCCTACGAGCAGTACTTC; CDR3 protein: CASSRAGTAYEQYF
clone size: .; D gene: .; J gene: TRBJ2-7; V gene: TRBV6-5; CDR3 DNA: TGTGCCAGCAGTTCCCGACAGCCACCCTACGAGCAGTACTTC; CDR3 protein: CASSSRQPPYEQYF
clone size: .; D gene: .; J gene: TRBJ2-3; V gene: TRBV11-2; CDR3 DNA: TGTGCCAGCAGCTTAAGGGGGTCTAGCACAGATACGCAGTATTTT; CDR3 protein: CASSLRGSSTDTQYF
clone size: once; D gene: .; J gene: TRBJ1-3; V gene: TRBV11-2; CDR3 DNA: TGTGCCAGCAGCTTAGCGCCCTCTGGAAACACCATATATTTT; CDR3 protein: CASSLAPSGNTIYF
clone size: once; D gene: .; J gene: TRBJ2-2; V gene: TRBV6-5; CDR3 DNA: TGTGCCAGCATCTCATCCAGGGGAAACACCGGGGAGCTGTTTTTT; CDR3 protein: CASISSRGNTGELFF
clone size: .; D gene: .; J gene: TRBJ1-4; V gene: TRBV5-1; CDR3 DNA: TGCGCCAGCAGCTCGCCAAGTTCGGGTGAAAAACTGTTTTTT; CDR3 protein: CASSSPSSGEKLFF
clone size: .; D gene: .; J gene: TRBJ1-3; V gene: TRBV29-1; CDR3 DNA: TGCAGCGTTGTTTACAGCTCCGGAAACACCATATATTTT; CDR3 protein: CSVVYSSGNTIYF
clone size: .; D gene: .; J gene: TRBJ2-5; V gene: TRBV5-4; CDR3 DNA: TGTGCCAGCAGCTTGGAGCGGCGAGGGGAGACCCAGTACTTC; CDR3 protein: CASSLERRGETQYF
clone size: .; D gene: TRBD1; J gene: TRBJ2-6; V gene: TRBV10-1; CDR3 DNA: TGCGCCAGCAGTGAATCGACAGGGGCGAGGGCCAACGTCCTGACTTTC; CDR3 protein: CASSESTGARANVLTF
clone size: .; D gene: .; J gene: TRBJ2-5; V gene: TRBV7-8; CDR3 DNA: TGTGCCCCCCCCCAGGGAGAGACCCAGTACTTC; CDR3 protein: CAPPQGETQYF
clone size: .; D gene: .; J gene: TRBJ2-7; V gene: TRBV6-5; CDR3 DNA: TGTGCCAGCAGATTGGGACTGGTAGGCGAGCAGTACTTC; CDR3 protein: CASRLGLVGEQYF
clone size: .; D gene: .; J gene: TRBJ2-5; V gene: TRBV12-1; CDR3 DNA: TGTGCCAGCAGCTTTCTGGCTAGCGGGGGGAGGGAGACCCAGTACTTC; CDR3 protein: CASSFLASGGRETQYF
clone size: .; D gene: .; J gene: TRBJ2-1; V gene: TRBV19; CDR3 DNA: TGTGCCAGTAGGGCCAGGGCAAATGAGCAGTTCTTC; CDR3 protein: CASRARANEQFF
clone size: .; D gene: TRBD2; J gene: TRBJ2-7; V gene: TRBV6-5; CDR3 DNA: TGTGCCAGCAGTTCCCGACTAGCGGGGTCCTACGAGCAGTACTTC; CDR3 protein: CASSSRLAGSYEQYF
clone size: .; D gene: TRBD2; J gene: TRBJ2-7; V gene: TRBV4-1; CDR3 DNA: TGCGCCAGCAGCGACCGACTAGCCGTTAAGGGCGAGCAGTACTTC; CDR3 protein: CASSDRLAVKGEQYF
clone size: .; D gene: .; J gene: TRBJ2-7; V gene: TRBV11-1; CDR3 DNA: TGTGCCAGCAGCTTAGGGTCCTCGCTCCCTTACGAGCAGTACTTC; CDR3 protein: CASSLGSSLPYEQYF
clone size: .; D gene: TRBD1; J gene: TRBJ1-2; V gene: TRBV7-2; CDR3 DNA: TGTGCCAGCAGCCCTGACAGGGGGCGGGGCTACACCTTC; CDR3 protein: CASSPDRGRGYTF
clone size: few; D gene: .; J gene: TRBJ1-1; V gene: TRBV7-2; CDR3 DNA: TGTGCCAGCAGCTTGGGACAGAACACTGAAGCTTTCTTT; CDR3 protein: CASSLGQNTEAFF
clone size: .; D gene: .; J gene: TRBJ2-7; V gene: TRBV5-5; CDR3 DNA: TGTGCCAGCAGCCGTGGACGGACCTACGAGCAGTACTTC; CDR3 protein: CASSRGRTYEQYF
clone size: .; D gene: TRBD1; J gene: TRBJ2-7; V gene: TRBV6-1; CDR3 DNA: TGTGCCAGCAGTGTGGTAGGACAGGCCTTCTCCTACGAGCAGTACTTC; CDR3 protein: CASSVVGQAFSYEQYF
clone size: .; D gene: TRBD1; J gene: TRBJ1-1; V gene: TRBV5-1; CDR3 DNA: TGCGCCAGCAGCTTACAGGGGATGAACACTGAAGCTTTCTTT; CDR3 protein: CASSLQGMNTEAFF
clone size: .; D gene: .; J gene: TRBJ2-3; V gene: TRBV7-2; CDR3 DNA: TGTGCCAGCAGCTCCTTCGGGGACGGTCTGAAGGATACGCAGTATTTT; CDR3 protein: CASSSFGDGLKDTQYF
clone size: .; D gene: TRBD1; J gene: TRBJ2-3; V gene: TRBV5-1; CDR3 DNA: TGCGCCAGCAGCTTATATACGGGACAGCCCCTAGATACGCAGTATTTT; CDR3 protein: CASSLYTGQPLDTQYF
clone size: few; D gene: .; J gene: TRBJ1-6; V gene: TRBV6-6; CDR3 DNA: TGTGCCAGCAGTTACGAACAGGGAATAAATAATTCACCCCTCCACTTT; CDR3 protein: CASSYEQGINNSPLHF
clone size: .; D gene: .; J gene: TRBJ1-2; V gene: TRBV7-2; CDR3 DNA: TGTGCCAGCAGCTTAACTAGGCAGATGCGGACAATCGACTACACCTTC; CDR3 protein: CASSLTRQMRTIDYTF
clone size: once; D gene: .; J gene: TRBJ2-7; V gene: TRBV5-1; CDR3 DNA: TGCGCCAGCAGCTCTACAGCCTACGAGCAGTACTTC; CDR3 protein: CASSSTAYEQYF
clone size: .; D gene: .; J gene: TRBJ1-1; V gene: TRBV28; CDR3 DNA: TGTGCCAGCAGTTTATTAGGTGGCGAAGCTTTCTTT; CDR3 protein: CASSLLGGEAFF
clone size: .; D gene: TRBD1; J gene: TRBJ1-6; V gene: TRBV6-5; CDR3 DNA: TGTGCCAGCAGTTACTCTGGGACAGTAAATTCACCCCTCCACTTT; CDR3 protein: CASSYSGTVNSPLHF
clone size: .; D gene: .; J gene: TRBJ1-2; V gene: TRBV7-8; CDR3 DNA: TGTGCCAGCAGCCTAAACAGACAGAACTTCTTATATTTCTATGGCTACACCTTC; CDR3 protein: CASSLNRQNFLYFYGYTF
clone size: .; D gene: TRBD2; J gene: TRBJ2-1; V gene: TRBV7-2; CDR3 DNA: TGTGCCAGCAGCTTAAGGACTAGCAATGAGCAGTTCTTC; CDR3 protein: CASSLRTSNEQFF
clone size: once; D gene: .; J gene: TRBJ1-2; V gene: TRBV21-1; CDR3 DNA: TGTGCCAGCAGCAAAGCGGACCCAGGGGGAAGAGGTGGCTACACCTTC; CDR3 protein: CASSKADPGGRGGYTF
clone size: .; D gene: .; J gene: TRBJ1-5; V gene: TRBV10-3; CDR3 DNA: TGTGCCATCAAACGGGGCGGTGACGGCAATCAGCCCCAGCATTTT; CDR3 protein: CAIKRGGDGNQPQHF
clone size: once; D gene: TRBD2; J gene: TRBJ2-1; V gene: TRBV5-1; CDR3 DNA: TGCGCCAGCAGCTTGGGACTAGCGGGGGGAGAGCAGTTCTTC; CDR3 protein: CASSLGLAGGEQFF
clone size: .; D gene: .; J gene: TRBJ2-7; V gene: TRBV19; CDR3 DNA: TGTGCCAGTATCCCAGACAGCACGCTCTCCTACGAGCAGTACTTC; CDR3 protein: CASIPDSTLSYEQYF
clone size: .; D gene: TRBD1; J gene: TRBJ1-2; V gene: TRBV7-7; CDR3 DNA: TGTGCCAGCAGCTCGAAAATAACAGGGGTGTTTGATGGCTACACCTTC; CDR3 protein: CASSSKITGVFDGYTF